Below, 3 T cell receptor beta chains from the same sample are listed, as sequenced in a study of cytomegalovirus exposure and HLA in healthy donors. The PCR contained 60 Vbeta and 13 Jbeta primers. Assay: immunoSEQ multiplex PCR; the TCRdb copy retains only in-frame clones and omits some. This sample has approximately 190,000 clones, with more than 75% found just once. Sequenced: PBMCs. The origin of the receptors is a young woman in good health and CMV-seropositive.

The chain joins TRBV30 to TRBJ1-1, with a tentative D call TRBD1 (5 bases). Germline loops: CDR1 GTSNPN, CDR2 SVGIG (reference sequence). Trimming left V 3 bases short and J 0 bases short, with 17 bases between. The CDR3 loop spans 16 amino acids. The CDR3 nucleotides read TGTGCCTGGAGCCGAGGGGCAGGCGGGATGAACACTGAAGCTTTCTTT. It encodes CAWSRGAGGMNTEAFF.

The chain couples TRBV6-6 to TRBJ2-3, with D possibly TRBD1 on 6 matching bases. The CDR3 extends over 15 amino acids. V was pared by 5 bases and J by 0 bases, with 12 bases between. Per germline, CDR1 MNHNY and CDR2 SVGAGI (reference sequence). CDR3: CASSPQGTSTDTQYF. CDR3 DNA sequence: TGTGCCAGCAGTCCACAGGGCACTAGCACAGATACGCAGTATTTT.

The rearrangement uses TRBV5-1 and TRBJ2-7, with D perhaps matching TRBD1 (6 bases). The V end was cut by 4 bases, the J end by 4 bases, with 9 bases between. Germline-derived CDR1 and CDR2 are SGHRS and YFSETQ. The CDR3 length is 12 residues. The CDR3: CASSAQGYEQYF. DNA of the CDR3: TGCGCCAGCAGCGCACAGGGATACGAGCAGTACTTC.